This record looks at one T cell receptor beta chain sequence and its context. The antigen remains unidentified. Different DNA sequences within this sample yield the same CDR3. This sample was taken from a study of PD-1 blockade in classical Hodgkin lymphoma. Study results and caveats: Newly diagnosed patients had diversity similar to the baseline diversity of complete responders. Nivolumab initiated under 1 year post-ASCT led to patient exclusion. Why the repertoires differ is still unclear, perhaps disease activity or prior therapy.

The CDR3 runs 14 residues. Trimming removed 1 base at V and 1 base at J, with 5 bases between. Germline V lookup: CDR1 LNHDA, CDR2 SQIVND (reference sequence). Assay used: immunoSEQ multiplex PCR; TCRdb lists only in-frame clones, some missing. The table lists around 34,000 clones, around 76% of them singletons. Relapse was seen in all patients after autologous stem cell transplantation, and brentuximab vedotin exposure was variable. The J gene is TRBJ1-5, the V gene TRBV19, with unresolved D. This clonotype was obtained from a human donor with classical Hodgkin lymphoma. Specimen: peripheral blood mononuclear cells (PBMCs), collected before the second cycle of nivolumab. CDR3 residues: CASSIAVSNQPQHF. As DNA, the CDR3 is TGTGCCAGTAGTATAGCAGTCAGCAATCAGCCCCAGCATTTT.